The clone carrying this T cell receptor (beta chain) was recorded many times. The record originates from a study of CD8+CD57+ T cells in acquired aplastic anemia. Looking at the study overall: DNA from sorted CD4+ and CD8+ cells averaged around 3.5 ug.

Template material for TCR beta VDJ and CDR3 profiling consisted of genomic DNA. Each CDR3 protein is one row after TCRdb ran MiXCR on the reads. The sample yields roughly 130,000 distinct CDR3 sequences, around 50% seen once. The sequence was collected from a human donor in good health, serving as a control. Sequencing was performed on sorted CD4+, CD8+, or CD8+CD57+ T cells (not recorded which) from PBMCs.

The CDR3 loop is CASTLSSGVANTEAFF. The DNA of the CDR3 is TGCGCCAGCACCCTATCCTCCGGGGTAGCGAACACTGAAGCTTTCTTT. The chain couples TRBV5-1 to TRBJ1-1; D ambiguous. CDR1 is SGHRS and CDR2 is YFSETQ in the germline V gene. There are 16 residues in the CDR3. The V and J ends lost 6 bases and 1 base respectively, with 19 bases between them.